This T cell receptor beta chain was captured in a study of T cell responses to AZD1222 COVID-19 vaccine. Note on this clone: Its antigen is undetermined.

Study findings and constraints: Spike-spanning, vaccine-associated CD4 TCRs were dominant at 160-218 and 743-854.

Measured with immunoSEQ multiplex PCR; TCRdb has only the in-frame clones, and not every one. The sample records more than 100,000 clones, roughly 92% being singletons. This sequence was found in an adult in good health. The sample was peripheral blood, taken on day 0 of AZD1222 vaccination.

The CDR3 loop is CASSIGGSEQFF. CDR3 nucleotide sequence: TGTGCCAGTAGTATTGGCGGGAGTGAGCAGTTCTTC. The V and J genes are TRBV19 and TRBJ2-1; TRBD2 matches 7 bases. The V segment lost 3 bases and the J segment 9 bases; nucleotides outside the gene matches: 2. This CDR3 comprises 12 residues. In germline, CDR1 is LNHDA, CDR2 SQIVND (reference sequence).